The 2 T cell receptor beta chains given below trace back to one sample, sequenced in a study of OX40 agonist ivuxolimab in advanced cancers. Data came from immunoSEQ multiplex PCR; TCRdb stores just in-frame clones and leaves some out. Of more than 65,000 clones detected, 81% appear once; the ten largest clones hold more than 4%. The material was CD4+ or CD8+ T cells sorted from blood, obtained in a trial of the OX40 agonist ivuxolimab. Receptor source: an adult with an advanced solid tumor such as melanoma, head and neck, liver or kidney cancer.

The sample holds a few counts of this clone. CDR3 bases: TGTGCCAGCAACCGGGACACCTACGAGCAGTACTTC. Its protein is CASNRDTYEQYF. The J gene is TRBJ2-7, the V gene TRBV27, with D perhaps matching TRBD1 (6 bases). Trimming removed 7 bases from V and 2 bases from J, with 9 bases in between. This CDR3 has 12 residues. The V gene's germline CDR1 is MNHEY and CDR2 SMNVEV (reference sequence).

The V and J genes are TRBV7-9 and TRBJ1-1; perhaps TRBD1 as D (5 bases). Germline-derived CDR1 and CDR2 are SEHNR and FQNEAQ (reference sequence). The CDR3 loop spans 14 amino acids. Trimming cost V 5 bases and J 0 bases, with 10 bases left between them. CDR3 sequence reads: CASSQPQVNTEAFF. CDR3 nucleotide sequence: TGTGCCAGCAGCCAGCCACAGGTGAACACTGAAGCTTTCTTT.